This entry lists 23 T cell receptor beta chains sequenced from one sample in a study of T cells in Graves' hyperthyroidism and ophthalmopathy (dated by TCRdb to about 2019). The library was prepared using multiplex PCR. This sample was sequenced with an Illumina HiSeq 2000. The TCR beta CDR3 regions were amplified from RNA transcripts. The TCR CDR3 was subjected to a first round of RT-PCR using the HTBI primer set and the Qiagen OneStep RT-PCR kit. The raw public reads went through TCRdb reprocessing: fastp at Q25, MiXCR clone calling, in-frame beta chains kept. A single entry per CDR3 protein holds the most common genes and DNA from its merged rows. This sample comprises a few hundred thousand distinct CDR3 sequences, 46% of them detected only once. Clones ranked in the top ten supply roughly 7.7% of the sample. The sequenced sample consisted of peripheral blood or thyroid tissue (not recorded which). The source is a woman aged 18-29 years with Graves' hyperthyroidism.

Comments on this clonotype: The junction shows a germline mismatch at one end, possibly a read error. V and J are TRBV10-3 and TRBJ2-7, with TRBD1 as a possible D gene (6 bases). The CDR3 is 15 amino acids. The germline V gene encodes CDR1 ENHRY and CDR2 SYGVKD. Here the CDR3 DNA reads TGTGCCAGCAGTGAGTCTGCACAGGGACCCTACGAGCAGTACTTC. The encoded protein is CASSESAQGPYEQYF.

This clonotype was seen repeatedly, ten times or more. The chain carries TRBV7-2 and TRBJ2-7, with no clear D. The CDR3 consists of 16 residues. Germline V gives CDR1 SGHTA, CDR2 FQGNSA. Trimming removed 0 bases from V and 0 bases from J, with 12 bases in between. This CDR3 reads CASSLALWVSSYEQYF. The CDR3 DNA sequence: TGTGCCAGCAGCTTAGCCCTGTGGGTAAGCTCCTACGAGCAGTACTTC.

The sample holds many counts of this clonotype. The V call is TRBV5-1, the J call TRBJ2-7, with D perhaps matching TRBD2 (6 bases). This CDR3 has 14 amino acids. The germline V and J ends were trimmed by 3 bases and 3 bases, with 13 bases remaining between them. Per the germline V gene, CDR1 is SGHRS and CDR2 is YFSETQ. The CDR3 spells CASSYTGGYYEQYF. The CDR3 DNA sequence: TGCGCCAGCAGCTACACCGGGGGATACTACGAGCAGTACTTC.

The V and J genes are TRBV29-1 and TRBJ2-6, with 9 bases identical to TRBD1. V trimming: 6 bases; J trimming: 2 bases; junction bases outside the gene matches: 8. The CDR3 consists of 16 residues. Germline V gives CDR1 SQVTM, CDR2 ANQGSEA. CDR3 DNA sequence: TGCAGCGTGGCAGACAGGGGGGAGGCTGGGGCCAACGTCCTGACTTTC. It encodes CSVADRGEAGANVLTF.

The chain joins TRBV20-1 to TRBJ2-5; TRBD2 aligns across 12 bases. Germline V gene data show CDR1 as DFQATT and CDR2 as SNEGSKA (reference sequence). There are 18 residues in the CDR3. V shed 6 bases, J shed 2 bases, and the junction held 16 bases outside the gene matches. In nucleotides, the CDR3 is TGCAGTGCCGAACGACCGGGGGCTAGCGGGAGGGGGCAAGAGACCCAGTACTTC. The encoded protein is CSAERPGASGRGQETQYF.

V is TRBV29-1 and J is TRBJ1-1; 8 bases are a match to TRBD1. The germline gives CDR1 SQVTM, CDR2 ANQGSEA. V gave up 5 bases and J gave up 6 bases; unmatched junction bases: 5. CDR3 length: 12 amino acids. CDR3 bases: TGCAGCGTTAGGGACAGGTACGCTGAAGCTTTCTTT. This translates into CSVRDRYAEAFF.

The rearrangement uses TRBV20-1 and TRBJ2-2; D is ambiguous. The CDR3 has 12 amino acids. Germline V CDR1 and CDR2: DFQATT, SNEGSKA (reference sequence). V gave up 0 bases and J gave up 7 bases, with 6 bases separating them. CDR3 coding DNA: TGCAGTGCTAGAGACGCTAGCGGGGAGCTGTTTTTT. Amino acids: CSARDASGELFF.

The J gene is TRBJ1-4, the V gene TRBV6-5; TRBD1 matches at 7 bases. CDR3 length equals 14 residues. Germline lookup yields CDR1 MNHEY and CDR2 SVGAGI. Trimming took 4 bases from V and 6 from J; bases not matched to a gene: 5. The CDR3 region is CASSLQGQDEKLFF. In nucleotides, the CDR3 is TGTGCCAGCAGTTTACAGGGGCAGGATGAAAAACTGTTTTTT.

This clonotype was observed many times. This chain joins TRBV4-1 and TRBJ1-1; weak D call: TRBD1 (5 bases). Germline V gene lookup returns CDR1 MGHRA and CDR2 YSYEKL. V lost 8 bases and J lost 0, with 13 bases in between. The CDR3 runs to 14 residues. CDR3: CASLGGTVNTEAFF. CDR3 nucleotide sequence: TGCGCCAGCTTAGGAGGGACGGTGAACACTGAAGCTTTCTTT.

The sample holds one count of this clonotype. The chain is built from TRBV29-1 and TRBJ1-2, with TRBD1 matching 9 bases. Germline V gene data show CDR1 as SQVTM and CDR2 as ANQGSEA. This CDR3 is built from 15 residues. V lost 6 bases to trimming and J lost 4 bases; unmatched junction nucleotides: 12. The CDR3 is CSVGQGRDTTYGYTF. DNA of the CDR3: TGCAGCGTGGGACAGGGCAGGGATACAACCTATGGCTACACCTTC.

This rearrangement joins TRBV9 to TRBJ2-2; weak D call: TRBD1 (6 bases). There are 18 residues in the CDR3. Trimming left V 3 bases short and J 3 bases short, with 21 bases between. CDR1 is SGDLS, CDR2 YYNGEE, per germline. CDR3 region: CASSEEVRGGGYTGELFF. The CDR3 coding sequence is TGTGCCAGCAGCGAAGAGGTCAGGGGCGGAGGCTACACCGGGGAGCTGTTTTTT. Full variable domain (rest looked up from reference TRBV9 and TRBJ2-2): DSGVTQTPKHLITATGQRVTLRCSPRSGDLSVYWYQQSLDQGLQFLIQYYNGEERAKGNILERFSAQQFPDLHSELNLSSLELGDSALYFCASSEEVRGGGYTGELFFGEGSRLTVL.

Comments on this clonotype: The junction does not match germline at one end; this may be a read error. This rearrangement joins TRBV11-2 to TRBJ1-2; the D gene is possibly TRBD1 (6 bases). Per the germline V gene, CDR1 is SGHAT and CDR2 is FQNNGV. The CDR3 runs to 12 residues. This CDR3 reads CASSEGGSSSEF. The CDR3 nucleotides read TGTGCCAGCAGCGAAGGGGGATCCTCTTCCGAATTC.

This clonotype was detected once. This rearrangement joins TRBV7-6 to TRBJ2-7, with TRBD2 matching over 9 bases. Germline values: CDR1 SGHVS, CDR2 FNYEAQ. This CDR3 is 15 amino acids long. The V gene end was trimmed by 4 bases and the J gene end by 2 bases; junction bases not matched to a gene: 6. The DNA for the CDR3 is TGTGCCAGCAGCTCGAGACTAGCGGCCGCCTACGAGCAGTACTTC. It codes for CASSSRLAAAYEQYF.

This chain connects TRBV29-1 to TRBJ1-2; D is uncertain. This CDR3 region has 12 residues. CDR1 is SQVTM, CDR2 ANQGSEA, per germline. The ends were cut back, 4 bases at V and 6 bases at J, with 12 bases in the middle. The CDR3 sequence: CSVVSGGDGYTF. Here the CDR3 DNA reads TGCAGCGTTGTCTCGGGAGGTGATGGCTACACCTTC.

This clonotype was observed many times. The chain is built from TRBV29-1 and TRBJ2-6, with 7 bases identical to TRBD1. The CDR3 totals 14 residues. V trimming: 4 bases; J trimming: 2 bases; junction bases outside the gene matches: 2. Germline V lookup: CDR1 SQVTM, CDR2 ANQGSEA. This CDR3 is CSVVGTAGANVLTF. Written as DNA, the CDR3 is TGCAGCGTTGTCGGGACAGCTGGGGCCAACGTCCTGACTTTC.

This clonotype was seen more than once but under ten times. The rearrangement uses TRBV7-6 and TRBJ2-7; TRBD2 matches 7 bases. Germline V CDR1 and CDR2: SGHVS, FNYEAQ. The V and J ends lost 6 bases and 4 bases, in that order; junction bases with no gene match: 12. The CDR3 is 15 amino acids. As DNA, the CDR3 is TGTGCCAGCAGTTTATACGGGAGGATGGATTACGAGCAGTACTTC. Translation: CASSLYGRMDYEQYF.

The chain couples TRBV20-1 to TRBJ1-5, with D perhaps TRBD1 (5 bases). CDR1 is DFQATT, CDR2 SNEGSKA, per germline (reference sequence). V lost 0 bases and J lost 14, with 20 bases in between. The CDR3 runs 14 residues. The CDR3 loop reads CSARDVTSGTYEHF. CDR3 nucleotides: TGCAGTGCTAGAGATGTGACTAGCGGGACCTACGAGCATTTT.

This chain uses TRBV10-3 with TRBJ1-2; 7 bases are shared with TRBD1. Germline V gene sequence: CDR1 ENHRY, CDR2 SYGVKD. V was pared by 4 bases and J by 3 bases, with 5 bases of the junction left unmatched. This CDR3 contains 14 residues. This CDR3 reads CAISVEGTDYGYTF. CDR3 DNA: TGTGCCATCAGTGTAGAGGGGACAGACTATGGCTACACCTTC.

There are many counts of this clonotype. The V and J genes are TRBV10-1 and TRBJ2-5; maybe TRBD1 (6 bases). Germline V gives CDR1 WNHNN, CDR2 SYGVQD (reference sequence). Trimming shortened V by 2 bases and J by 4 bases, and 17 bases separated the two germline ends. The CDR3 runs 16 residues. This CDR3 reads CASSEEKDRPRETQYF. The CDR3 nucleotides are TGCGCCAGCAGTGAGGAGAAGGACAGACCCCGAGAGACCCAGTACTTC.

This clonotype was counted at least ten times. V and J are TRBV7-9 and TRBJ1-2; TRBD1 matches at 10 bases. V lost 4 bases and J lost 4; bases outside the gene matches: 15. Germline V lookup: CDR1 SEHNR, CDR2 FQNEAQ (reference sequence). The CDR3 runs to 18 residues. CDR3 nucleotides: TGTGCCAGCAGCTCCGCCGCAGACAGGGGGCGAAGACTCTATGGCTACACCTTC. Translating gives CASSSAADRGRRLYGYTF.

The V gene is TRBV7-2, the J gene TRBJ2-3; 10 bases are shared with TRBD2. V lost 4 bases, J lost 3 bases, and 4 bases stayed unmatched. From germline, CDR1 is SGHTA and CDR2 FQGNSA. The CDR3 is 15 amino acids. The CDR3 DNA is TGTGCCAGCAGCTCGACTAGCGGGCCAACAGATACGCAGTATTTT. Its translation is CASSSTSGPTDTQYF. The whole variable domain, remainder taken from reference TRBV7-2 and TRBJ2-3, is GAGVSQSPSNKVTEKGKDVELRCDPISGHTALYWYRQSLGQGLEFLIYFQGNSAPDKSGLPSDRFSAERTGGSVSTLTIQRTQQEDSAVYLCASSSTSGPTDTQYFGPGTRLTVL.

On this clonotype: A much larger clone is a single base away; this may be a read error. V usage is TRBV15 and J usage is TRBJ1-2; the D gene is possibly TRBD1 (5 bases). Germline-derived CDR1 and CDR2 are LNHNV and YYDKDF (reference sequence). There are 15 residues in the CDR3. CDR3 sequence reads: CASSQGKPRAYGYTF. The CDR3 coding sequence is TGTGCCAGCAGCCAAGGAAAACCCAGGGCCTATGGCTACACCTTC. Based on the CDR3 plus reference TRBV15 and TRBJ1-2, the full variable domain is DAMVIQNPRYQVTQFGKPVTLSCSQTLNHNVMYWYQQKSSQAPKLLFHYYDKDFNNEADTPDNFQSRRPNTSFCFLDIRSPGLGDTAMYLCASSQGKPRAYGYTFGSGTRLTVV.

J is TRBJ2-1 and V is TRBV11-2, with 9 bases lining up with TRBD2. J was trimmed by 5 bases and V by 5 bases; bases with no gene match: 10. CDR3 length: 16 amino acids. Germline CDR1 and CDR2: SGHAT and FQNNGV. CDR3 DNA: TGTGCCAGCAGCGACCCTCCTAGCGGGATGAACAATGAGCAGTTCTTC. Amino acids: CASSDPPSGMNNEQFF.